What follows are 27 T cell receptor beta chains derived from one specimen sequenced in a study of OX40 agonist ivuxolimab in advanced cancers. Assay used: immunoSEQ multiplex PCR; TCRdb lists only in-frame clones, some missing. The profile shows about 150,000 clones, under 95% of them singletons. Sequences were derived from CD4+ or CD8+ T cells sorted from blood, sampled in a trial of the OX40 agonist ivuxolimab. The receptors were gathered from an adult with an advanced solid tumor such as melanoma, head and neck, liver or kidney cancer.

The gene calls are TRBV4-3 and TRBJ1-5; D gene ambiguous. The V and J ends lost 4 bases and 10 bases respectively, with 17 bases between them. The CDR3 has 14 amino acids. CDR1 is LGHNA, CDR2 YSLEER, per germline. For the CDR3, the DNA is TGCGCCAGCAGCCCAGACACCCATCTCGGACCCCAGCATTTT. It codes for CASSPDTHLGPQHF.

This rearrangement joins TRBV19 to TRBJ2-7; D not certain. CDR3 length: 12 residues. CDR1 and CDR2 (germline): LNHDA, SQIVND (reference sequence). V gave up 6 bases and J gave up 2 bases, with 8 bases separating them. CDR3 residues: CASRGQTYEQYF. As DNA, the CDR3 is TGTGCCAGTAGGGGCCAGACCTACGAGCAGTACTTC.

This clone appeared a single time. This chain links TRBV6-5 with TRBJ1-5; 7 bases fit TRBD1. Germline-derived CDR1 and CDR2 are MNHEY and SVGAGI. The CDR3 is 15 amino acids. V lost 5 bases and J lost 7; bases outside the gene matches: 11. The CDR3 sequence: CASSLQGRLGQPQHF. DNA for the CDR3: TGTGCCAGCAGTCTACAGGGGAGGCTCGGGCAGCCCCAGCATTTT.

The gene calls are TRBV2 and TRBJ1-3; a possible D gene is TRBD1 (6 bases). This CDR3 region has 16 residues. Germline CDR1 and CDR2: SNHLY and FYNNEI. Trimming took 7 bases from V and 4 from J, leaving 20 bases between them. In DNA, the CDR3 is TGTGCCAGCACGGGGAGGCCCCTGAGGGGGGGAAACACCATATATTTT. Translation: CASTGRPLRGGNTIYF.

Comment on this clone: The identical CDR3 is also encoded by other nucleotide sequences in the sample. In nucleotides, the CDR3 is TGTGCCAGCAGCTTAGGTCTCTATGGCTACACCTTC. It specifies CASSLGLYGYTF. The V call is TRBV7-2, the J call TRBJ1-2, with D uncertain. This CDR3 is 12 amino acids long. The germline gives CDR1 SGHTA, CDR2 FQGNSA. V lost 1 base, J lost 4 bases, and 4 bases lay in between.

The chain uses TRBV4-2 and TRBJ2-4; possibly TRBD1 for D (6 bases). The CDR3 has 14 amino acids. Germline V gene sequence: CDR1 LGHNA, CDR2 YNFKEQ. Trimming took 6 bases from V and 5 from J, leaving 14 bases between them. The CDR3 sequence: CASSPRDIQNIQYF. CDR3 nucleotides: TGTGCCAGCAGTCCCCGGGACATCCAAAACATTCAGTACTTC.

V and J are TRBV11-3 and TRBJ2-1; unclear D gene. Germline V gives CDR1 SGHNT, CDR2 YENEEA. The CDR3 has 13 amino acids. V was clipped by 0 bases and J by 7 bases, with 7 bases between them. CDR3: CASSLEAPNEQFF. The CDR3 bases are TGTGCCAGCAGCTTAGAAGCGCCAAATGAGCAGTTCTTC.

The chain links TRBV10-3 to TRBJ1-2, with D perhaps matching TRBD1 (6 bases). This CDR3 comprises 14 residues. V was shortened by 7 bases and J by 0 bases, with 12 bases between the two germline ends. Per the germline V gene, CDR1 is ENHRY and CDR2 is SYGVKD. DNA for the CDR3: TGTGCCATCAAAATGACAGGCACTAACTATGGCTACACCTTC. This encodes CAIKMTGTNYGYTF.

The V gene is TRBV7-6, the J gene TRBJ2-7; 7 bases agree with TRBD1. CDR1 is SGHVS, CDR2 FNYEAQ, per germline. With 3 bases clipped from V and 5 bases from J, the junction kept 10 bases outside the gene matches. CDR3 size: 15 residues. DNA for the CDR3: TGTGCCAGCAGCTTCCTCTCAGGGGGTTTCGACGAGCAGTACTTC. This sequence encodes CASSFLSGGFDEQYF. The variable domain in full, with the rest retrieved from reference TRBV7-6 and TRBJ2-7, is GAGVSQSPRYKVTKRGQDVALRCDPISGHVSLYWYRQALGQGPEFLTYFNYEAQQDKSGLPNDRFSAERPEGSISTLTIQRTEQRDSAMYRCASSFLSGGFDEQYFGPGTRLTVT.

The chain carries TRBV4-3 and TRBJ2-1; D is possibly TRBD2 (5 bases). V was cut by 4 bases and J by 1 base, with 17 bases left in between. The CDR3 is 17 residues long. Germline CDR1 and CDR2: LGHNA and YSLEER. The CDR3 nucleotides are TGCGCCAGCAGCCGAGCGAGGACGGGGTATTCCTACAATGAGCAGTTCTTC. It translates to CASSRARTGYSYNEQFF.

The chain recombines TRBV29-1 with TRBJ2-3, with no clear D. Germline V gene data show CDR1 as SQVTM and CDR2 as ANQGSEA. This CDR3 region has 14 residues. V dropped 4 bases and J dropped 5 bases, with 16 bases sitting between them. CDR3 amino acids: CSVGSSRPGDTQYF. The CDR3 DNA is TGCAGCGTTGGTTCATCAAGGCCGGGAGATACGCAGTATTTT.

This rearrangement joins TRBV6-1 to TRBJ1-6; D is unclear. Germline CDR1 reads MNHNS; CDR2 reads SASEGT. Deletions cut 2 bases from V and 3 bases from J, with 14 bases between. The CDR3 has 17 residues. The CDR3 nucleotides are TGTGCCAGCAGTGAATCAACACGACGGGACTATAATTCACCCCTCCACTTT. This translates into CASSESTRRDYNSPLHF.

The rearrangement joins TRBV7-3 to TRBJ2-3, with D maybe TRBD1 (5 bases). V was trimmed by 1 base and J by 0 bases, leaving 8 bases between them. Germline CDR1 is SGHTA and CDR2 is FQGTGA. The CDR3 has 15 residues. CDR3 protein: CASSLSTGSTDTQYF. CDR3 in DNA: TGTGCCAGCAGCTTAAGCACAGGTAGCACAGATACGCAGTATTTT.

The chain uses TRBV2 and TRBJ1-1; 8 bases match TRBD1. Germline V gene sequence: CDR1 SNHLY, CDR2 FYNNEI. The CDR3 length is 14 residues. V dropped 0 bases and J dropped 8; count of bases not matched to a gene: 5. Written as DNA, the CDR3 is TGTGCCAGCAGTGAAGCGACAGGGGTCCGAGAAGCTTTCTTT. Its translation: CASSEATGVREAFF.

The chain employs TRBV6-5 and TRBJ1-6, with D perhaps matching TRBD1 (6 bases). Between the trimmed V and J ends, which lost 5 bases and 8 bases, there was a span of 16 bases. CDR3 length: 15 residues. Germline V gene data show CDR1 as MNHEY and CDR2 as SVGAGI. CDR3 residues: CASSPITGLDSPLHF. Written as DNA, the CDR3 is TGTGCCAGCAGTCCCATTACAGGGCTGGATTCACCCCTCCACTTT.

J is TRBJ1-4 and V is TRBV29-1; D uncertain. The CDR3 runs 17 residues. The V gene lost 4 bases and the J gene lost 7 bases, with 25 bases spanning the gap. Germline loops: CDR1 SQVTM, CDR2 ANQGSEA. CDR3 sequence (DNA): TGCAGCGTTGCCAGGTGGCCCACCGACGCACAACTTGAAAAACTGTTTTTT. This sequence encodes CSVARWPTDAQLEKLFF. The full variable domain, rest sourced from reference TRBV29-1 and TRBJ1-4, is SAVISQKPSRDICQRGTSLTIQCQVDSQVTMMFWYRQQPGQSLTLIATANQGSEATYESGFVIDKFPISRPNLTFSTLTVSNMSPEDSSIYLCSVARWPTDAQLEKLFFGSGTQLSVL.

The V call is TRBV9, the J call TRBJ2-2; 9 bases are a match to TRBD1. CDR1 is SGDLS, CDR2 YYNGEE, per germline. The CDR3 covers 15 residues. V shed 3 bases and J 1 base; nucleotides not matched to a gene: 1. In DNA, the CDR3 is TGTGCCAGCAGCGAGGGACAGGGGAACACCGGGGAGCTGTTTTTT. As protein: CASSEGQGNTGELFF.

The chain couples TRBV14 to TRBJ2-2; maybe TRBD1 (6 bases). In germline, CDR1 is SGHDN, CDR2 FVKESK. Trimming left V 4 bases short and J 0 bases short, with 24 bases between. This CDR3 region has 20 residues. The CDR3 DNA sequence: TGTGCCAGCAGCCTCTCCCCAAGACTATTAGGACAGTCGAACACCGGGGAGCTGTTTTTT. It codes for CASSLSPRLLGQSNTGELFF.

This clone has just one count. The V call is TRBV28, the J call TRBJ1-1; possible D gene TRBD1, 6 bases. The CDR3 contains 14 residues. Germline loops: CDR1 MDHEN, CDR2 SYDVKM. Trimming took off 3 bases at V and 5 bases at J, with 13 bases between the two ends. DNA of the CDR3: TGTGCCAGCAGTTTTAACCAGGGGAGGACTGAAGCTTTCTTT. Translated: CASSFNQGRTEAFF.

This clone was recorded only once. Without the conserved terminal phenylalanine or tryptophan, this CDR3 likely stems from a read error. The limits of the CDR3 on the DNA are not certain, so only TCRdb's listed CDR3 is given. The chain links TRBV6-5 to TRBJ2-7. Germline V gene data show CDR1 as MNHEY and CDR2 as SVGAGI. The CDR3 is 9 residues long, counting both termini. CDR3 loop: CASSYSPRS.

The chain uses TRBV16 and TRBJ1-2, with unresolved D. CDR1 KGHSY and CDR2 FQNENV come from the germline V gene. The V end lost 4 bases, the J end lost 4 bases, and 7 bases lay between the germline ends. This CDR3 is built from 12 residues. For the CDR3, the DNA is TGTGCCAGCAGCCCCCGCGCCTATGGCTACACCTTC. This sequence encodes CASSPRAYGYTF.

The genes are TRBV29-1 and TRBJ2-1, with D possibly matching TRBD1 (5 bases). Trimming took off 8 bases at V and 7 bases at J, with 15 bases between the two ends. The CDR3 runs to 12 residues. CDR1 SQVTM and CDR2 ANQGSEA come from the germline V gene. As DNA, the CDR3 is TGCAGCTCCGAGACAGTTAGAAATGAGCAGTTCTTC. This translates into CSSETVRNEQFF.

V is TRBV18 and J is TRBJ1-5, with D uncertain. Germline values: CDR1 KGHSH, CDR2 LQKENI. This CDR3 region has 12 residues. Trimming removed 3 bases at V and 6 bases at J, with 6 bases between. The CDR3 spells CASSPSSQPQHF. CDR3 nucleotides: TGTGCCAGCTCACCCTCAAGTCAGCCCCAGCATTTT.

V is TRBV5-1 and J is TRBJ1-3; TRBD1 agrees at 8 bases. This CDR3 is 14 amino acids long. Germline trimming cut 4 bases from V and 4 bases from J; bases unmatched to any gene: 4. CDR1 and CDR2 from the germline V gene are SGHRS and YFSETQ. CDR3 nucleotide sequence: TGCGCCAGCAGCCAGGGACAGGCGGGAAACACCATATATTTT. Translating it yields CASSQGQAGNTIYF.

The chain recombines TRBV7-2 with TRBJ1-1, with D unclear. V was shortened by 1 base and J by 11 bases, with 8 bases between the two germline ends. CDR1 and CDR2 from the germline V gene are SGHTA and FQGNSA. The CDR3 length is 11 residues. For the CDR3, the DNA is TGTGCCAGCAGCTTAGTGTCTCAGGCTTTCTTT. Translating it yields CASSLVSQAFF.

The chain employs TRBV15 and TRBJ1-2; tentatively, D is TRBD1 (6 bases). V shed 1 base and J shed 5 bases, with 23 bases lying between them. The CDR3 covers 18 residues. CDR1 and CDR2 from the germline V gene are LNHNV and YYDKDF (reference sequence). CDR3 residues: CATSRGQTGPTLPYGYTF. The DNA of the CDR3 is TGTGCCACCAGCAGAGGACAGACAGGCCCCACTCTTCCATATGGCTACACCTTC.

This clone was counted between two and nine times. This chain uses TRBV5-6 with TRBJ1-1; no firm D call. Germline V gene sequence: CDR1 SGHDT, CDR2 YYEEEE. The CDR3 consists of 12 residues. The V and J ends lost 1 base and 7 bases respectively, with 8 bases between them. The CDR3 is CASSLLRGEAFF. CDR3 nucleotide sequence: TGTGCCAGCAGCTTGCTTCGCGGTGAAGCTTTCTTT.